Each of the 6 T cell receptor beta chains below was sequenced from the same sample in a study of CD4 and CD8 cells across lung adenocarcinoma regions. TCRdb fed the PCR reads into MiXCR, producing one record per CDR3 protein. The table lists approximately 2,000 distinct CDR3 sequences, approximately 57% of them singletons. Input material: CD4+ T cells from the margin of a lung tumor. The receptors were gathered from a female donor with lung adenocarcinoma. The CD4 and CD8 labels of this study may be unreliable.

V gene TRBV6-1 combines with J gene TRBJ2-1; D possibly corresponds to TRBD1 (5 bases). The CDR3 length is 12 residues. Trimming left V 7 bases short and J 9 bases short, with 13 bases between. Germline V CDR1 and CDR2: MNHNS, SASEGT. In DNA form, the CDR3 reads TGTGCCAGCACCACGACAGTCCGTGAGCAGTTCTTC. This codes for CASTTTVREQFF.

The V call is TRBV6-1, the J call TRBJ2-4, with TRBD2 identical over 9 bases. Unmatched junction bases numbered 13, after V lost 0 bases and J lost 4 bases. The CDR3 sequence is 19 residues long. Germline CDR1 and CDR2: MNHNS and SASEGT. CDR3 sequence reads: CASSEARVAGGRVKNIQYF. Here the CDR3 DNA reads TGTGCCAGCAGTGAAGCTCGAGTCGCGGGGGGGAGAGTAAAAAACATTCAGTACTTC.

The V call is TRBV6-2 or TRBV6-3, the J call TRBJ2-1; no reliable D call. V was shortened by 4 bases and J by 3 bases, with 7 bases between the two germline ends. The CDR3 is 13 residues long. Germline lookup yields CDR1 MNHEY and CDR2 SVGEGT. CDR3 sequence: CASSFQDYNEQFF. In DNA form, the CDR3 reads TGTGCCAGCAGTTTCCAGGACTACAATGAGCAGTTCTTC.

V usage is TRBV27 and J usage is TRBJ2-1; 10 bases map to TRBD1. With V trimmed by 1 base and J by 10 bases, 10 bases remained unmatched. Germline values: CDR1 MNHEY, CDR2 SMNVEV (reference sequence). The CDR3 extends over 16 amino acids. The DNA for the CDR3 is TGTGCCAGCAGTTTATTTTTAGGGACAGGGGCTGTCGAGCAGTTCTTC. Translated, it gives CASSLFLGTGAVEQFF.

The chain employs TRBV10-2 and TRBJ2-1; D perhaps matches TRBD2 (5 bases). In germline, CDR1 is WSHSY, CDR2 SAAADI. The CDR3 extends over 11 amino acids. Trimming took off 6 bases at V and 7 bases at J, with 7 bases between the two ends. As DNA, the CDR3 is TGCGCCAGCAGGACGGGGAATGAGCAGTTCTTC. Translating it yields CASRTGNEQFF.

CDR3 protein: CASSLGGTRVDTQYF. The DNA of the CDR3 is TGTGCCAGCAGTCTCGGAGGGACTAGAGTAGATACGCAGTATTTT. The chain employs TRBV27 and TRBJ2-3; TRBD2 aligns across 8 bases. The CDR3 consists of 15 residues. Germline trimming cut 5 bases from V and 5 bases from J; bases unmatched to any gene: 9. Germline V gene lookup returns CDR1 MNHEY and CDR2 SMNVEV (reference sequence).